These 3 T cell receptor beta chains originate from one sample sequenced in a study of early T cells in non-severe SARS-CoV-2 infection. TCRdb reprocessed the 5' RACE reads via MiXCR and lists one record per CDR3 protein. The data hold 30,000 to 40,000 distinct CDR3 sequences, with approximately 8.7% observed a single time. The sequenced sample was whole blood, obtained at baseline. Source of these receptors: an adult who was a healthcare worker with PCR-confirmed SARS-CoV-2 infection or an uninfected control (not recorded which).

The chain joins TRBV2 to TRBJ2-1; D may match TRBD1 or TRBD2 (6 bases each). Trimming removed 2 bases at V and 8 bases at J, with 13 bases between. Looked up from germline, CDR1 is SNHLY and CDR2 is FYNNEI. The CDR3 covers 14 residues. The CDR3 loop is CASSESGGRDEQFF. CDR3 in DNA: TGTGCCAGCAGTGAATCTGGGGGGCGCGATGAGCAGTTCTTC.

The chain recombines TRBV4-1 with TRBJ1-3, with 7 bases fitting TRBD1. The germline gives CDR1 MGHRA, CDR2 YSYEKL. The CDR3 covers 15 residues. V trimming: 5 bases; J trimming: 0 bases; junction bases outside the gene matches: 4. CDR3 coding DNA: TGCGCCAGCAGCGCCGGGACAGACTCTGGAAACACCATATATTTT. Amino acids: CASSAGTDSGNTIYF.

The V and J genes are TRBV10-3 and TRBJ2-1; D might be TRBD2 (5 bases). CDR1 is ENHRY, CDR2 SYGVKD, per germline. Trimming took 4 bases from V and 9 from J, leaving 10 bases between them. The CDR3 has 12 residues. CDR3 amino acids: CAISVGSPEQFF. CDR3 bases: TGTGCCATCAGTGTGGGGAGCCCTGAGCAGTTCTTC.